These 26 T cell receptor beta chains were sequenced from one sample in a study of radiation and T cells in renal cell carcinoma. Libraries were prepared by immunoSEQ multiplex PCR; TCRdb keeps only in-frame clonotypes and omits some of them. The table records about 130,000 clones, roughly 77% of them present only once. As to time point: blood 2 weeks post-SBRT. The sample's treatment: 15 Gy SBRT to primary tumor, nephrectomy 4 weeks later. The sequencing used blood, collected from a patient whose treatment included radiotherapy and nephrectomy. Receptors originate from a woman in her sixties with renal cell carcinoma.

This clone came up many times. This chain links TRBV25-1 with TRBJ1-2, with 12 positions matching TRBD1. This CDR3 contains 14 residues. The germline V gene encodes CDR1 MGHDK and CDR2 SYGVNS. V gave up 5 bases and J gave up 7 bases; unmatched junction bases: 5. CDR3 in amino acids: CASSPGTGGSGYTF. The CDR3 region has the DNA TGTGCCAGCAGTCCAGGGACAGGGGGCAGTGGCTACACCTTC.

This sequence joins TRBV29-1 and TRBJ2-3, with unresolved D. V lost 2 bases, J lost 4 bases, and 7 bases lay in between. The V gene's germline CDR1 is SQVTM and CDR2 ANQGSEA. The CDR3 contains 12 residues. CDR3: CSVELDPDTQYF. The DNA for the CDR3 is TGCAGCGTTGAACTTGACCCAGATACGCAGTATTTT.

The chain carries TRBV6-1 and TRBJ2-2, with a weak D call TRBD2 (6 bases). Germline CDR1 MNHNS, CDR2 SASEGT. V lost 8 bases and J 7 bases, leaving 11 bases between the germline ends. This CDR3 contains 12 residues. The CDR3 protein is CASGGILGELFF. The CDR3 coding sequence is TGTGCCAGCGGGGGGATACTCGGGGAGCTGTTTTTT.

The V and J genes are TRBV6-5 and TRBJ1-4, with 10 nucleotides matching TRBD1. The germline CDR1 and CDR2 sequences are MNHEY and SVGAGI. V shed 4 bases, J shed 12 bases, and the junction held 5 bases outside the gene matches. This CDR3 spans 13 amino acids. The CDR3 reads CASSSPGQGQLFF. CDR3 nucleotides: TGTGCCAGCAGTTCCCCGGGACAGGGGCAACTGTTTTTT.

The chain carries TRBV29-1 and TRBJ2-3; maybe TRBD2 (6 bases). The CDR3 is 14 amino acids. Germline lookup yields CDR1 SQVTM and CDR2 ANQGSEA. Trimming took off 4 bases at V and 5 bases at J, with 16 bases between the two ends. As DNA, the CDR3 is TGCAGCGTTGTACGACGGGAGAGTAGAGATACGCAGTATTTT. Its protein product is CSVVRRESRDTQYF.

The CDR3 here is CASSSGEANRNEQFF. For the CDR3, the DNA is TGTGCCAGCAGTTCAGGGGAGGCCAATCGGAATGAGCAGTTCTTC. The chain uses TRBV6-1 and TRBJ2-1; tentatively, D is TRBD1 or TRBD2 (6 bases each). V gave up 5 bases and J gave up 7 bases, with 18 bases separating them. CDR1 MNHNS and CDR2 SASEGT come from the germline V gene. This CDR3 is 15 amino acids long.

The count of this clone is one. This rearrangement joins TRBV5-4 to TRBJ2-2; TRBD1 is a possible D gene (6 bases). The CDR3 loop spans 15 amino acids. Trimming left V 4 bases short and J 1 base short, with 11 bases between. The germline V gene has CDR1 SGHNT and CDR2 YYREEE (reference sequence). In DNA, the CDR3 is TGTGCCAGCAGCCCGAGGACAGTGAACACCGGGGAGCTGTTTTTT. Amino acid sequence: CASSPRTVNTGELFF.

The chain couples TRBV7-2 to TRBJ2-4, with 7 bases aligning to TRBD1. This CDR3 has 14 amino acids. J gave up 1 base and V 6 bases, and 3 bases lay outside the gene matches. Per germline, CDR1 SGHTA and CDR2 FQGNSA. The CDR3 nucleotides read TGTGCCAGCAGACAGGGGATGGCCAAAAACATTCAGTACTTC. Its protein product is CASRQGMAKNIQYF.

The chain's CDR3 is CASSMGGVPPQHF. CDR3 nucleotide sequence: TGTGCCAGTAGTATGGGGGGGGTTCCGCCCCAGCATTTT. The V call is TRBV19, the J call TRBJ1-5, with a tentative D call TRBD1 (5 bases). The germline V and J ends were trimmed by 3 bases and 9 bases, with 12 bases remaining between them. The CDR3 has 13 residues. Germline V gene data show CDR1 as LNHDA and CDR2 as SQIVND (reference sequence).

V is TRBV2 and J is TRBJ1-2; D may be TRBD1 (5 bases). The V end was cut by 7 bases, the J end by 6 bases, with 15 bases between. CDR1 SNHLY and CDR2 FYNNEI come from the germline V gene. This CDR3 region has 13 residues. This chain's CDR3 is CASNLGTYDGYTF. CDR3 in DNA: TGTGCCAGCAATCTCGGGACGTACGATGGCTACACCTTC.

The V gene is TRBV27, the J gene TRBJ2-6; D unresolved. CDR1 is MNHEY and CDR2 is SMNVEV in the germline V gene (reference sequence). The CDR3 is 18 amino acids. V lost 4 bases to trimming and J lost 0 bases, with 16 bases between them. Here the CDR3 reads CASSSPFLQSSGANVLTF. CDR3 in DNA: TGTGCCAGCAGTTCCCCTTTCCTCCAGTCCTCTGGGGCCAACGTCCTGACTTTC.

The CDR3 loop reads CASSLLGTEISGNTIYF. The CDR3 nucleotides read TGCGCCAGCAGCTTGCTTGGGACAGAGATATCTGGAAACACCATATATTTT. The chain has TRBV5-1 and TRBJ1-3; TRBD1 aligns across 7 bases. The junction had 8 bases not matched to a gene; V was cut back by 1 base and J by 1 base. CDR3 length equals 17 residues. Germline lookup yields CDR1 SGHRS and CDR2 YFSETQ.

The chain links TRBV19 to TRBJ2-7, with 7 bases that match TRBD1. The J segment lost 3 bases and the V segment lost 6 bases, leaving 5 bases of the junction unmatched. The CDR3 is 13 residues long. The germline gives CDR1 LNHDA, CDR2 SQIVND (reference sequence). CDR3 nucleotides: TGTGCCAGTAGCTTCCGGGACAGCTACGAGCAGTACTTC. Translated, it gives CASSFRDSYEQYF.

This chain links TRBV28 with TRBJ1-5, with TRBD1 as a possible D gene (5 bases). Deletions cut 3 bases from V and 6 bases from J, with 12 bases between. From germline, CDR1 is MDHEN and CDR2 SYDVKM. The CDR3 runs to 14 residues. The CDR3 sequence is CASSFPAGSQPQHF. DNA of the CDR3: TGTGCCAGCAGTTTCCCGGCAGGGAGTCAGCCCCAGCATTTT.

The chain carries TRBV15 and TRBJ2-3; D remains unclear. Germline CDR1 reads LNHNV; CDR2 reads YYDKDF (reference sequence). The length of the CDR3 is 12 residues. The V gene lost 5 bases and the J gene lost 6 bases, with 9 bases spanning the gap. CDR3 sequence: CATSFGLDTQYF. CDR3 coding DNA: TGTGCCACCAGCTTTGGTTTGGATACGCAGTATTTT.

The genes are TRBV15 and TRBJ2-7; 8 bases map to TRBD1. The germline V gene has CDR1 LNHNV and CDR2 YYDKDF (reference sequence). V shed 1 base, J shed 0 bases, and the junction held 8 bases outside the gene matches. The CDR3 extends over 17 amino acids. The CDR3 loop reads CATSRGMPGQGSYEQYF. CDR3 nucleotide sequence: TGTGCCACCAGCAGAGGAATGCCCGGACAGGGCTCCTACGAGCAGTACTTC.

The rearrangement uses TRBV28 and TRBJ2-2; the D gene is possibly TRBD2 (5 bases). CDR1 and CDR2 from the germline V gene are MDHEN and SYDVKM. With 1 base removed from V and 3 bases from J, the gap between germline ends came to 12 bases. The CDR3 consists of 16 residues. The chain's CDR3 is CASSLLGAVDTGELFF. The CDR3 DNA follows: TGTGCCAGCAGTTTATTGGGAGCGGTAGACACCGGGGAGCTGTTTTTT.

The chain joins TRBV19 to TRBJ1-4, with 7 bases identical to TRBD1. The V segment lost 6 bases and the J segment 2 bases; nucleotides outside the gene matches: 9. CDR3 length: 16 residues. Germline V gene lookup returns CDR1 LNHDA and CDR2 SQIVND (reference sequence). CDR3 loop: CASRRRGQGTNEKLFF. CDR3 sequence (DNA): TGTGCCAGTAGAAGGAGGGGGCAAGGGACTAATGAAAAACTGTTTTTT.

CDR3 in DNA: TGTGCCAGCAGCTTAAGACAGGGTGGCTACGAGCAGTACTTC. Its translation: CASSLRQGGYEQYF. The chain links TRBV11-2 to TRBJ2-7, with 7 bases identical to TRBD1. CDR3 size: 14 residues. From germline, CDR1 is SGHAT and CDR2 FQNNGV. The V gene end was trimmed by 2 bases and the J gene end by 3 bases; junction bases not matched to a gene: 4.

The chain joins TRBV7-2 to TRBJ1-2, with 9 bases fitting TRBD1. Germline assignment: CDR1 SGHTA and CDR2 FQGNSA. Trimming removed 5 bases from V and 2 bases from J; junction bases left unmatched: 3. There are 14 residues in the CDR3. In DNA, the CDR3 is TGTGCCAGCAGCCCCGACAGGGGGAACTATGGCTACACCTTC. Amino acid sequence: CASSPDRGNYGYTF.

The CDR3 DNA reads as TGTGCCAGCAGCGTAGAAGGGTACAGTGGAAACACCATATATTTT. This gives the protein CASSVEGYSGNTIYF. This rearrangement joins TRBV9 to TRBJ1-3; D is uncertain. Germline V CDR1 and CDR2: SGDLS, YYNGEE. CDR3 length: 15 residues. V lost 0 bases to trimming and J lost 3 bases, with 10 bases between them.

The V gene is TRBV2, the J gene TRBJ2-2; D gene ambiguous. Germline assignment: CDR1 SNHLY and CDR2 FYNNEI. The V and J ends lost 6 bases and 3 bases respectively, with 8 bases between them. This CDR3 comprises 13 residues. The CDR3 DNA follows: TGTGCCAGCAGGAACGGATACACCGGGGAGCTGTTTTTT. Its translation: CASRNGYTGELFF.

The chain recombines TRBV5-1 with TRBJ1-4; TRBD1 matches at 7 bases. Trimming took 4 bases from V and 3 from J; bases not matched to a gene: 6. Germline loops: CDR1 SGHRS, CDR2 YFSETQ. This CDR3 contains 15 residues. The CDR3 protein is CASSGTGTANEKLFF. CDR3 coding DNA: TGCGCCAGCAGCGGAACCGGGACAGCTAATGAAAAACTGTTTTTT.

The V call is TRBV4-3, the J call TRBJ2-3; TRBD1 or TRBD2 may be the D gene (6 bases each). The V end was cut by 0 bases, the J end by 3 bases, with 13 bases between. This CDR3 region has 16 residues. Germline loops: CDR1 LGHNA, CDR2 YSLEER. CDR3 region: CASSQERGAGTDTQYF. CDR3 coding DNA: TGCGCCAGCAGCCAAGAAAGGGGGGCAGGGACAGATACGCAGTATTTT.

J is TRBJ1-5 and V is TRBV19; 9 bases align to TRBD1. With 7 bases clipped from V and 3 bases from J, the junction kept 16 bases outside the gene matches. From germline, CDR1 is LNHDA and CDR2 SQIVND (reference sequence). The CDR3 loop spans 18 amino acids. CDR3 in DNA: TGTGCCAGTACCTTAACAGGGGGCCGGTTTTATTTCAATCAGCCCCAGCATTTT. This encodes CASTLTGGRFYFNQPQHF.

This clone was counted a few times. This chain links TRBV5-8 with TRBJ1-5; a possible D gene is TRBD1 (5 bases). With 4 bases removed from V and 1 base from J, the gap between germline ends came to 12 bases. CDR1 is SGHTS, CDR2 YDEGEE, per germline. The CDR3 totals 15 residues. CDR3 sequence (DNA): TGTGCCAGCAGCCTGGGGGGGTGGAGCAATCAGCCCCAGCATTTT. Translation gives CASSLGGWSNQPQHF.